This T cell receptor beta chain was found in a study of cytomegalovirus exposure and HLA in healthy donors. V lost 0 bases to trimming and J lost 4 bases; unmatched junction nucleotides: 7. Looked up from germline, CDR1 is SGHRS and CDR2 is YFSETQ. CDR3 length: 16 amino acids. The PCR had 60 Vbeta and 13 Jbeta primers. Profiled with immunoSEQ multiplex PCR; TCRdb holds only in-frame clones, not every one. This table holds a few hundred thousand clones, about 80% found once. The source of this sequence is an older woman in good health and CMV-seropositive. Sequences were obtained from PBMCs. The chain is built from TRBV5-1 and TRBJ2-7; 10 positions agree with TRBD2. CDR3 in amino acids: CASSLAGASGSYEQYF. For the CDR3, the DNA is TGCGCCAGCAGCTTGGCCGGGGCTAGCGGGAGTTACGAGCAGTACTTC.